The 7 T cell receptor beta chains below were found in one sample sequenced in a study of early T cells in non-severe SARS-CoV-2 infection. TCRdb used MiXCR to reprocess the 5' RACE reads, holding one entry per CDR3 protein. This table holds 100,000 to 150,000 distinct CDR3 sequences, 15% found once. Sequencing was carried out using whole blood. The receptors were sampled from an adult who was a healthcare worker with PCR-confirmed SARS-CoV-2 infection or an uninfected control (not recorded which).

V gene TRBV12-3 or TRBV12-4 combines with J gene TRBJ1-2; D remains ambiguous. Trimming removed 2 bases from V and 2 bases from J, with 6 bases in between. The CDR3 length is 13 residues. The CDR3 is CASSLQVNYGYTF. For the CDR3, the DNA is TGTGCCAGCAGTTTACAGGTCAACTATGGCTACACCTTC.

This clonotype turned up a few times. The V call is TRBV29-1, the J call TRBJ2-7; D is ambiguous. Germline V gene lookup returns CDR1 SQVTM and CDR2 ANQGSEA. This CDR3 has 11 residues. V lost 4 bases, J lost 3 bases, and 7 bases lay in between. The CDR3 nucleotides read TGCAGCGTTGCTACCTACTACGAGCAGTACTTC. This gives the protein CSVATYYEQYF.

The sample holds many counts of this clonotype. J is TRBJ1-1 and V is TRBV9; TRBD1 matches 7 bases. There are 14 residues in the CDR3. Losses at the gene ends were 7 bases for V and 8 bases for J; bases not matched to a gene: 14. The V gene's germline CDR1 is SGDLS and CDR2 YYNGEE. CDR3 sequence (DNA): TGTGCCAGCTGCCGAGGGACAGATGTCGGCGAAGCTTTCTTT. This gives the protein CASCRGTDVGEAFF.

The table lists this clonotype with a few counts. The rearrangement links TRBV29-1 to TRBJ2-7; D may be TRBD1 or TRBD2 (5 bases each). Germline V gene sequence: CDR1 SQVTM, CDR2 ANQGSEA. The CDR3 runs 13 residues. With 4 bases removed from V and 0 bases from J, the gap between germline ends came to 10 bases. The CDR3 DNA is TGCAGCGTTGGAGAGGGGTTCTCCTACGAGCAGTACTTC. It yields the protein CSVGEGFSYEQYF.

The chain recombines TRBV18 with TRBJ2-3; 9 bases are a match to TRBD1. Germline CDR1 reads KGHSH; CDR2 reads LQKENI. The CDR3 is 15 residues long. Trimming at V came to 6 bases and at J to 4 bases, leaving 8 bases not matched to a gene. DNA for the CDR3: TGTGCCAGCTCCAAGGGACAGGGAATAGCAGATACGCAGTATTTT. It encodes CASSKGQGIADTQYF.

This clonotype was seen only a few times. The CDR3 DNA reads TGCGCCAGCAGCTTGGGGCAGGAAACTGAAGCTTTCTTT. Its protein product is CASSLGQETEAFF. The V and J genes are TRBV5-1 and TRBJ1-1, with unresolved D. Germline V gives CDR1 SGHRS, CDR2 YFSETQ. This CDR3 comprises 13 residues. The V end was cut by 0 bases, the J end by 5 bases, with 8 bases between. Complete variable domain (other parts from reference TRBV5-1 and TRBJ1-1): KAGVTQTPRYLIKTRGQQVTLSCSPISGHRSVSWYQQTPGQGLQFLFEYFSETQRNKGNFPGRFSGRQFSNSRSEMNVSTLELGDSALYLCASSLGQETEAFFGQGTRLTVV.

V gene TRBV3-1 combines with J gene TRBJ1-2, with D unresolved. The CDR3 spans 15 residues. Trimming pared 2 bases from V and 7 bases from J, leaving 17 bases between. Germline-derived CDR1 and CDR2 are LGHDT and YNNKEL (reference sequence). The CDR3 here is CASSQSGAMGAGYTF. CDR3 DNA sequence: TGTGCCAGCAGCCAATCAGGAGCGATGGGTGCTGGCTACACCTTC.